What follows are 23 T cell receptor beta chains derived from one specimen sequenced in a study of monozygotic twins with inflammatory bowel disease. TCRdb re-called the 5' RACE reads, yielding one record per CDR3 amino acid sequence without DNA. Here the sample table reports 210,000 or so distinct CDR3 sequences. The sample consisted of blood. Every receptor here comes from a human donor with ulcerative colitis or Crohn's disease, or a healthy co-twin of an affected twin (not recorded which).

The rearrangement joins TRBV12-3 or TRBV12-4 to TRBJ1-1; the TCRdb D gene call, TRBD1, has no DNA to confirm it. This CDR3 comprises 13 residues. The CDR3 is CASRKTGGTEAFF.

This chain joins TRBV5-1 and TRBJ2-1; with no DNA, the TCRdb D assignment of TRBD2 cannot be verified. The CDR3 spans 16 residues. Per germline, CDR1 SGHRS and CDR2 YFSETQ. This CDR3 is CASSLGASWSYNEQFF. Full variable domain (missing parts from reference TRBV5-1 and TRBJ2-1): KAGVTQTPRYLIKTRGQQVTLSCSPISGHRSVSWYQQTPGQGLQFLFEYFSETQRNKGNFPGRFSGRQFSNSRSEMNVSTLELGDSALYLCASSLGASWSYNEQFFGPGTRLTVL.

The chain uses TRBV27 and TRBJ2-3. This CDR3 comprises 14 residues. The germline CDR1 and CDR2 sequences are MNHEY and SMNVEV (reference sequence). CDR3 protein: CASSLQPGTDTQYF.

The rearrangement uses TRBV5-1 and TRBJ1-6; TCRdb's D call of TRBD1 is untestable without DNA. The CDR3 runs to 15 residues. Per germline, CDR1 SGHRS and CDR2 YFSETQ. The CDR3 loop reads CASSLPGQTNSPLHF.

This chain links TRBV4-1 with TRBJ2-3. The CDR3 is 17 amino acids. CDR1 and CDR2 (germline): MGHRA, YSYEKL. The CDR3 region is CASSQVWTSGGTDTQYF.

The CDR3 reads CASSFGGYDTEAFF. The chain is built from TRBV7-2 and TRBJ1-1; TCRdb picks TRBD1, but there is no DNA to check that call. Germline V CDR1 and CDR2: SGHTA, FQGNSA. The CDR3 runs to 14 residues.

This chain uses TRBV20-1 with TRBJ1-4; TCRdb's assignment of TRBD1 cannot be checked, as there is no DNA. CDR1 and CDR2 from the germline V gene are DFQATT and SNEGSKA (reference sequence). The CDR3 contains 16 residues. The CDR3 here is CSARVDRWGANEKLFF.

The chain recombines TRBV20-1 with TRBJ1-2. CDR1 and CDR2 (germline): DFQATT, SNEGSKA (reference sequence). This CDR3 is 12 amino acids long. This chain's CDR3 is CSAPDGVDGYTF.

The rearrangement links TRBV18 to TRBJ1-4; the D call from TCRdb, TRBD1, cannot be confirmed without DNA. From germline, CDR1 is KGHSH and CDR2 LQKENI. The CDR3 has 15 amino acids. CDR3 protein: CASSPPGQGTEKLFF.

The chain employs TRBV6-1 and TRBJ1-5; the TCRdb D gene call, TRBD1, has no DNA to confirm it. CDR1 and CDR2 (germline): MNHNS, SASEGT. The CDR3 has 14 amino acids. The CDR3 loop reads CASSDGGGVQPQHF.

This sequence joins TRBV4-2 and TRBJ2-2. This CDR3 comprises 14 residues. Germline V gene lookup returns CDR1 LGHNA and CDR2 YNFKEQ. The CDR3 is CASSQGHTTGELFF.

V is TRBV20-1 and J is TRBJ1-2; TCRdb proposes TRBD1, but this gene call is untestable without DNA. The V gene's germline CDR1 is DFQATT and CDR2 SNEGSKA (reference sequence). The CDR3 length is 14 residues. The CDR3 loop reads CSASRTEPDYGYTF.

The chain combines TRBV4-2 with TRBJ2-7; lacking DNA, the TRBD2 call made by TCRdb goes unchecked. Germline V lookup: CDR1 LGHNA, CDR2 YNFKEQ. The CDR3 sequence is 17 residues long. CDR3 residues: CASSQDGTGTSSHEQYF.

V gene TRBV7-2 combines with J gene TRBJ2-2. This CDR3 has 14 residues. The germline CDR1 and CDR2 sequences are SGHTA and FQGNSA. The chain's CDR3 is CASSLGSTGGELFF.

V gene TRBV9 combines with J gene TRBJ1-5; the D gene TCRdb calls, TRBD1, cannot be checked with no DNA. The CDR3 runs to 15 residues. Germline loops: CDR1 SGDLS, CDR2 YYNGEE. The chain's CDR3 is CASSVTGDSNQPQHF.

The genes are TRBV18 and TRBJ1-1. Germline V gene data show CDR1 as KGHSH and CDR2 as LQKENI. This CDR3 is 14 amino acids long. The CDR3 region is CASSREQMNTEAFF. The entire variable domain, with the rest obtained from reference TRBV18 and TRBJ1-1, is as follows: NAGVMQNPRHLVRRRGQEARLRCSPMKGHSHVYWYRQLPEEGLKFMVYLQKENIIDESGMPKERFSAEFPKEGPSILRIQQVVRGDSAAYFCASSREQMNTEAFFGQGTRLTVV.

The J gene is TRBJ1-1, the V gene TRBV19. Germline V gives CDR1 LNHDA, CDR2 SQIVND (reference sequence). The CDR3 has 14 amino acids. CDR3 protein: CASSTGGPNTEAFF.

The chain uses TRBV2 and TRBJ2-6; TCRdb returns TRBD2, unconfirmable since there is no DNA. There are 18 residues in the CDR3. Germline V gives CDR1 SNHLY, CDR2 FYNNEI. The CDR3 spells CASRMGLAGVSGANVLTF.

This chain joins TRBV29-1 and TRBJ2-5. Germline values: CDR1 SQVTM, CDR2 ANQGSEA. CDR3 length equals 11 residues. The CDR3 reads CSVRYEETQYF.

The chain links TRBV18 to TRBJ2-7. The CDR3 loop spans 15 amino acids. CDR1 KGHSH and CDR2 LQKENI come from the germline V gene. The CDR3: CASSYYRDSSYEQYF.

This sequence joins TRBV12-3 or TRBV12-4 and TRBJ2-3. The CDR3 is 13 residues long. CDR3 residues: CASSLRMADTQYF.

CDR3 in amino acids: CASSQDSVLNTEAFF. The gene calls are TRBV4-3 and TRBJ1-1. The CDR3 is 15 amino acids. Germline V gene sequence: CDR1 LGHNA, CDR2 YSLEER.

The chain recombines TRBV28 with TRBJ1-1; lacking DNA, the TRBD1 call made by TCRdb goes unchecked. The CDR3 consists of 14 residues. The germline gives CDR1 MDHEN, CDR2 SYDVKM. The CDR3 loop is CASRRTGDVTEAFF.